A selection of T cell receptor beta chains follows, all from one sample in a study of cytomegalovirus exposure and HLA in healthy donors. Clones were read by immunoSEQ multiplex PCR, and TCRdb kept only the in-frame ones, dropping some. The table lists 100,000 to 150,000 clones, approximately 8.8% of them singletons. The sequencing sample was made of PBMCs. The receptors come from a man aged 35 to 55 in good health and CMV-seronegative. The CDR3 runs from the conserved cysteine through the conserved F or W. The order of the fields is V gene, D gene, clone size, J gene, CDR3 DNA, CDR3 protein. The D gene is left open where the match is weak. Expanded clones get a size class; other rows say once, few or many, or leave the size out.

V gene: TRBV28
D gene: -
clone size: few
J gene: TRBJ2-7
CDR3 DNA: TGTGCCAGCAGTTTATCGGGGTTCGGGGAGCAGTACTTC
CDR3 protein: CASSLSGFGEQYF

V gene: TRBV6-5
D gene: TRBD1
clone size: -
J gene: TRBJ1-6
CDR3 DNA: TGTGCCAGCAGTTTACAGGGGGGCTATAATTCACCCCTCCACTTT
CDR3 protein: CASSLQGGYNSPLHF

V gene: TRBV4-1
D gene: -
clone size: few
J gene: TRBJ2-1
CDR3 DNA: TGCGCCAGCAGCCACTTGCGGGGAACATACAATGAGCAGTTCTTC
CDR3 protein: CASSHLRGTYNEQFF

V gene: TRBV28
D gene: TRBD1
clone size: -
J gene: TRBJ2-5
CDR3 DNA: TGTGCCAGCAGTCCAACGACAGGGGGGAAGACCCAGTACTTC
CDR3 protein: CASSPTTGGKTQYF

V gene: TRBV6-5
D gene: -
clone size: -
J gene: TRBJ1-2
CDR3 DNA: TGTGCCAGCAGTAACCAGGGAATCTATGGCTACACCTTC
CDR3 protein: CASSNQGIYGYTF

V gene: TRBV4-3
D gene: TRBD2
clone size: -
J gene: TRBJ2-7
CDR3 DNA: TGCGCCAGCAGCCAAGATACAGGAGCGGGGGGCACATCCTACGAGCAGTACTTC
CDR3 protein: CASSQDTGAGGTSYEQYF

V gene: TRBV9
D gene: -
clone size: few
J gene: TRBJ2-2
CDR3 DNA: TGTGCCAGCAGCGTAACGGCGGGGCTATCCGGGGAGCTGTTTTTT
CDR3 protein: CASSVTAGLSGELFF

V gene: TRBV5-1
D gene: -
clone size: -
J gene: TRBJ1-2
CDR3 DNA: TGCGCCAGCAGCATCGAGGGAAACTATGGCTACACCTTC
CDR3 protein: CASSIEGNYGYTF

V gene: TRBV5-4
D gene: -
clone size: few
J gene: TRBJ2-3
CDR3 DNA: TGTGCCAGCAGCTTGAGAGGAGACACAGATACGCAGTATTTT
CDR3 protein: CASSLRGDTDTQYF

V gene: TRBV7-3
D gene: -
clone size: -
J gene: TRBJ2-1
CDR3 DNA: TGTGCCAGCAGCACCAGCTCCTACAATGAGCAGTTCTTC
CDR3 protein: CASSTSSYNEQFF

V gene: TRBV15
D gene: -
clone size: -
J gene: TRBJ1-2
CDR3 DNA: TGTGCCACCAGCAGAATCCAGGGGCAGCGGGGCTACTCCTTC
CDR3 protein: CATSRIQGQRGYSF

V gene: TRBV5-1
D gene: TRBD1
clone size: -
J gene: TRBJ1-4
CDR3 DNA: TGCGCCAGCAGCCGAGAGCCGGGACAGTATGAAAAACTGTTTTTT
CDR3 protein: CASSREPGQYEKLFF

V gene: TRBV2
D gene: -
clone size: -
J gene: TRBJ1-5
CDR3 DNA: TGTGCCAGCAGTGTCCGACAAGAAATTAATCAGCCCCAGCATTTT
CDR3 protein: CASSVRQEINQPQHF

V gene: TRBV6-5
D gene: -
clone size: few
J gene: TRBJ1-2
CDR3 DNA: TGTGCCAGCCGCCGACCCGACACCAACTATGGCTACACCTTC
CDR3 protein: CASRRPDTNYGYTF

V gene: TRBV30
D gene: -
clone size: -
J gene: TRBJ1-6
CDR3 DNA: TGTGCCTGGAGTGTACTGGGAGGGAATTCACCCCTCCACTTT
CDR3 protein: CAWSVLGGNSPLHF

V gene: TRBV4-3
D gene: TRBD2
clone size: few
J gene: TRBJ2-7
CDR3 DNA: TGCGCCAGCAGCCAAGTTTGGCGGGGGGGCTACGAGCAGTACTTC
CDR3 protein: CASSQVWRGGYEQYF

V gene: TRBV10-3
D gene: TRBD2
clone size: -
J gene: TRBJ2-5
CDR3 DNA: TGTGCCATCAGTCCAGCGCGGGGGGGGCAAGAGACCCAGTACTTC
CDR3 protein: CAISPARGGQETQYF

V gene: TRBV11-1
D gene: TRBD1
clone size: few
J gene: TRBJ2-3
CDR3 DNA: TGTGCCAGCAGCTTAAGGGACAGGGGGACAGATACGCAGTATTTT
CDR3 protein: CASSLRDRGTDTQYF

V gene: TRBV9
D gene: -
clone size: -
J gene: TRBJ2-2
CDR3 DNA: TGTGCCAGCAGACGGGGGGCTAGCGAGGGAGAGCTGTTTTTT
CDR3 protein: CASRRGASEGELFF

V gene: TRBV18
D gene: TRBD1
clone size: -
J gene: TRBJ1-2
CDR3 DNA: TGTGCCAGCTCACCCTCCAACAGGGGAGGCTACACCTTC
CDR3 protein: CASSPSNRGGYTF

V gene: TRBV28
D gene: TRBD1
clone size: -
J gene: TRBJ1-2
CDR3 DNA: TGTGCCAGCAGCCTGACAGGGCGGGGTGCGGGCTATGGCTACACCTTC
CDR3 protein: CASSLTGRGAGYGYTF

V gene: TRBV11-2
D gene: -
clone size: -
J gene: TRBJ1-4
CDR3 DNA: TGTGCCAGCAGTTATCCGGGAACGGGGGAAAAACTGTTTTTT
CDR3 protein: CASSYPGTGEKLFF

V gene: TRBV6-5
D gene: -
clone size: few
J gene: TRBJ1-5
CDR3 DNA: TGTGCCAGCAGTTACCCGGCCGCGAGGCAGCCCCAGCATTTT
CDR3 protein: CASSYPAARQPQHF

V gene: TRBV5-8
D gene: -
clone size: few
J gene: TRBJ1-1
CDR3 DNA: TGTGCCAGCAGCTTGGAGGGGGGGCCCACTGAAGCTTTCTTT
CDR3 protein: CASSLEGGPTEAFF

V gene: TRBV11-2
D gene: TRBD1
clone size: -
J gene: TRBJ1-2
CDR3 DNA: TGTGCCAGCAGCTTATTAGGACAGGGGAGCGGCTACACCTTC
CDR3 protein: CASSLLGQGSGYTF

V gene: TRBV13
D gene: TRBD1
clone size: few
J gene: TRBJ2-7
CDR3 DNA: TGTGCCAGCAGCTTAGGGGGACAGGGACTATTTTACGAGCAGTACTTC
CDR3 protein: CASSLGGQGLFYEQYF

V gene: TRBV7-2
D gene: TRBD2
clone size: -
J gene: TRBJ2-1
CDR3 DNA: TGTGCCAGCAGCTTAGGCCTAGCGGGGGTCAATGAGCAGTTCTTC
CDR3 protein: CASSLGLAGVNEQFF

V gene: TRBV5-1
D gene: TRBD2
clone size: few
J gene: TRBJ2-1
CDR3 DNA: TGCGCCAGCAGCTTGGGCGGGGGGGCTATCTATGAGCAGTTCTTC
CDR3 protein: CASSLGGGAIYEQFF

V gene: TRBV15
D gene: -
clone size: -
J gene: TRBJ1-1
CDR3 DNA: TGTGCCACCAGCAGACGTAGGGGGAACACTGAAGCTTTCTTT
CDR3 protein: CATSRRRGNTEAFF

V gene: TRBV28
D gene: -
clone size: few
J gene: TRBJ2-1
CDR3 DNA: TGTGCCAGCAGTACCTTGGGGGGATCGGTTGAGCAGTTCTTC
CDR3 protein: CASSTLGGSVEQFF

V gene: TRBV6-6
D gene: -
clone size: -
J gene: TRBJ1-1
CDR3 DNA: TGTGCCAGCAGCTTAGGGGGGGATAACACTGAAGCTTTCTTT
CDR3 protein: CASSLGGDNTEAFF

V gene: TRBV27
D gene: TRBD2
clone size: -
J gene: TRBJ2-5
CDR3 DNA: TGTGCCAGCAGTTTTAGCGGGGGGGCGGAAGAGACCCAGTACTTC
CDR3 protein: CASSFSGGAEETQYF

V gene: TRBV27
D gene: -
clone size: -
J gene: TRBJ1-2
CDR3 DNA: TGTGCCAGCAGTTATGGCAGGGGCTTACCTTATGGCTACACCTTC
CDR3 protein: CASSYGRGLPYGYTF

V gene: TRBV2
D gene: TRBD1
clone size: few
J gene: TRBJ2-3
CDR3 DNA: TGTGCCAGCACACAGGGGCCCACAGATACGCAGTATTTT
CDR3 protein: CASTQGPTDTQYF

V gene: TRBV5-5
D gene: TRBD1
clone size: -
J gene: TRBJ1-5
CDR3 DNA: TGTGCCAGCAGCTTGGGGGACAGGCCTAGCAATCAGCCCCAGCATTTT
CDR3 protein: CASSLGDRPSNQPQHF

V gene: TRBV2
D gene: TRBD2
clone size: few
J gene: TRBJ2-5
CDR3 DNA: TGTGCCAGCAGTGACGAAGGCGGGGGGCGGGGGGAGACCCAGTACTTC
CDR3 protein: CASSDEGGGRGETQYF

V gene: TRBV5-1
D gene: TRBD1
clone size: -
J gene: TRBJ2-7
CDR3 DNA: TGCGCCAGCAGTTGGAATTCCGGGACAGGGCTGGGCGAGCAGTACTTC
CDR3 protein: CASSWNSGTGLGEQYF

V gene: TRBV4-3
D gene: TRBD1
clone size: -
J gene: TRBJ2-7
CDR3 DNA: TGCGCCAGCAGCCAGGACAGGTCCTACGAGCAGTACTTC
CDR3 protein: CASSQDRSYEQYF

V gene: TRBV2
D gene: TRBD1
clone size: -
J gene: TRBJ1-5
CDR3 DNA: TGTGCCAGCAGCTTAGGACAGGGGGCATTAGGCAATCAGCCCCAGCATTTT
CDR3 protein: CASSLGQGALGNQPQHF

V gene: TRBV9
D gene: TRBD1
clone size: -
J gene: TRBJ1-2
CDR3 DNA: TGTGCCAGCAGCGTAGGAGGACAGGGGAACTATGGCTACACCTTC
CDR3 protein: CASSVGGQGNYGYTF

V gene: TRBV7-9
D gene: -
clone size: -
J gene: TRBJ2-3
CDR3 DNA: TGTGCCAGCAGCTTAGCGCTAAGCTACCGGAGCACAGATACGCAGTATTTT
CDR3 protein: CASSLALSYRSTDTQYF

V gene: TRBV6-5
D gene: -
clone size: -
J gene: TRBJ2-1
CDR3 DNA: TGTGCCAGCAGTTACTCGAGGGGGGGCGGCTACAATGAGCAGTTCTTC
CDR3 protein: CASSYSRGGGYNEQFF

V gene: TRBV7-8
D gene: -
clone size: few
J gene: TRBJ2-7
CDR3 DNA: TGTGCCAGCAGCTTAGCTTTGCGGGGGCCATACTACGAGCAGTACTTC
CDR3 protein: CASSLALRGPYYEQYF

V gene: TRBV19
D gene: -
clone size: few
J gene: TRBJ2-1
CDR3 DNA: TGTGCCAGTAGCGGGGGACATGAGCAGTTCTTC
CDR3 protein: CASSGGHEQFF

V gene: TRBV29-1
D gene: TRBD1
clone size: few
J gene: TRBJ1-2
CDR3 DNA: TGCAGCGTTGTAGGGGACAGGGATGGCTACACCTTC
CDR3 protein: CSVVGDRDGYTF

V gene: TRBV18
D gene: TRBD1
clone size: few
J gene: TRBJ1-2
CDR3 DNA: TGTGCCAGCTCACCATCCAGGGACAGGGAAGCCTATGGCTACACCTTC
CDR3 protein: CASSPSRDREAYGYTF

V gene: TRBV2
D gene: TRBD1
clone size: few
J gene: TRBJ2-4
CDR3 DNA: TGTGCCAGCAGTGAAAGTTCGCAGGGGGTGGGCATTCAGTACTTC
CDR3 protein: CASSESSQGVGIQYF

V gene: TRBV5-4
D gene: TRBD2
clone size: -
J gene: TRBJ2-1
CDR3 DNA: TGTGCCAGCAGCTTGGCTCCTAGCGGGGGGTACAATGAGCAGTTCTTC
CDR3 protein: CASSLAPSGGYNEQFF

V gene: TRBV19
D gene: -
clone size: few
J gene: TRBJ2-3
CDR3 DNA: TGTGCCAGAACCACTGCAGATACGCAGTATTTT
CDR3 protein: CARTTADTQYF

V gene: TRBV19
D gene: TRBD2
clone size: few
J gene: TRBJ2-3
CDR3 DNA: TGTGCCAGTAGTATATTTCAAGGGACTAGCGGCACAGATACGCAGTATTTT
CDR3 protein: CASSIFQGTSGTDTQYF

V gene: TRBV5-4
D gene: -
clone size: -
J gene: TRBJ1-2
CDR3 DNA: TGTGCCAGCAGCTCGGGCCAGGGGATAGCTAACTATGGCTACACCTTC
CDR3 protein: CASSSGQGIANYGYTF

V gene: TRBV27
D gene: -
clone size: few
J gene: TRBJ1-1
CDR3 DNA: TGTGCCAGCAGTTTAGGCTGGAACACTGAAGCTTTCTTT
CDR3 protein: CASSLGWNTEAFF